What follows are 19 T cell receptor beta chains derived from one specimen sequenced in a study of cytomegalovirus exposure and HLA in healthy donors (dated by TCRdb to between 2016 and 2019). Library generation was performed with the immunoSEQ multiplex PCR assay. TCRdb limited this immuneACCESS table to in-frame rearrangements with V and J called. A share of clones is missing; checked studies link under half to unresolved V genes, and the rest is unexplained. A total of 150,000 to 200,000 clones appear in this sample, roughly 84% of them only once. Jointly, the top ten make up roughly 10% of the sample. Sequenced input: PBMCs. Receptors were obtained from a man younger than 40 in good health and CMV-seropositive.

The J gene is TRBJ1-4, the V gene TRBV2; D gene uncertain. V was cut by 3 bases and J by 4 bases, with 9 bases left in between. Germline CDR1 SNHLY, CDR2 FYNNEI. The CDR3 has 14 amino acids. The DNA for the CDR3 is TGTGCCAGCAGTGAGGGCCAGGTTAATGAAAAACTGTTTTTT. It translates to CASSEGQVNEKLFF.

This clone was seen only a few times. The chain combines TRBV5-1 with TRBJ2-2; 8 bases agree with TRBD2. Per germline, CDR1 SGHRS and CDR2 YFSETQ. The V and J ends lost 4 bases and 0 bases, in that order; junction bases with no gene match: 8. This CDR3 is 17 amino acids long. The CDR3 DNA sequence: TGCGCCAGCAGCCGGACCGGGACTAGGGCGAACACCGGGGAGCTGTTTTTT. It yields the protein CASSRTGTRANTGELFF. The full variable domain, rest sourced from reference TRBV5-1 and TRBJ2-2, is KAGVTQTPRYLIKTRGQQVTLSCSPISGHRSVSWYQQTPGQGLQFLFEYFSETQRNKGNFPGRFSGRQFSNSRSEMNVSTLELGDSALYLCASSRTGTRANTGELFFGEGSRLTVL.

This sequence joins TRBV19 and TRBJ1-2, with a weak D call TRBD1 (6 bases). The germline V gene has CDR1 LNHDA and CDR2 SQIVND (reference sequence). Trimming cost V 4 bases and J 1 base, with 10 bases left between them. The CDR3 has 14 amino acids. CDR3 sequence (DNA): TGTGCCAGTAGTAATCAGGGGATTAACTATGGCTACACCTTC. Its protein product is CASSNQGINYGYTF.

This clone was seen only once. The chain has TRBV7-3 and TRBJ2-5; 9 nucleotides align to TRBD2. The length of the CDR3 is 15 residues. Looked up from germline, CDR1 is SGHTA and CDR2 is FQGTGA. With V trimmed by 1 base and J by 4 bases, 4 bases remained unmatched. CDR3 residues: CASSLNAGGGETQYF. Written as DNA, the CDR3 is TGTGCCAGCAGCTTAAACGCGGGAGGGGGAGAGACCCAGTACTTC.

CDR3 loop: CASSPPGHFVHEQYF. DNA for the CDR3: TGTGCCAGCAGCCCGCCGGGACATTTCGTCCACGAGCAGTACTTC. The chain uses TRBV28 and TRBJ2-7; D is possibly TRBD1 (6 bases). With 6 bases removed from V and 5 bases from J, the gap between germline ends came to 20 bases. CDR1 and CDR2 (germline): MDHEN, SYDVKM. The CDR3 totals 15 residues.

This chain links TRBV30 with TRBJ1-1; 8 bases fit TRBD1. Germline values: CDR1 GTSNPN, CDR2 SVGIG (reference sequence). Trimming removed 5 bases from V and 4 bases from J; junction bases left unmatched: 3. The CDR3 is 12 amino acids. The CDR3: CAWGQGITEAFF. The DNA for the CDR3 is TGTGCCTGGGGACAGGGAATCACTGAAGCTTTCTTT.

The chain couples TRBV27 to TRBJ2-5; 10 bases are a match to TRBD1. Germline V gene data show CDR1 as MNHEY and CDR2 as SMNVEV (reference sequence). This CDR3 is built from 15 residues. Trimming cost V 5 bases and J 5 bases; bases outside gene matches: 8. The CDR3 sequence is CASSARQGARETQYF. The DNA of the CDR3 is TGTGCCAGCAGTGCACGACAGGGGGCGCGGGAGACCCAGTACTTC.

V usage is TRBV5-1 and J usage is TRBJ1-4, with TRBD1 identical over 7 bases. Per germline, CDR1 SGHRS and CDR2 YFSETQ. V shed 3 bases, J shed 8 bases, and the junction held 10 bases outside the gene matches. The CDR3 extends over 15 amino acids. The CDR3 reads CASSSYRGKWEKLFF. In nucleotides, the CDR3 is TGCGCCAGCAGCTCTTACAGGGGTAAGTGGGAAAAACTGTTTTTT.

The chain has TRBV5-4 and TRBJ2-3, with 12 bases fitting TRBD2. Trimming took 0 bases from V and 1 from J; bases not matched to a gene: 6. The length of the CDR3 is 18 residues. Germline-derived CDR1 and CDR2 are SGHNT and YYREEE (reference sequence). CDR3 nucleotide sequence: TGTGCCAGCAGCTTGGCCGCGGCTAGCGGGGGGGGCACAGATACGCAGTATTTT. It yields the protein CASSLAAASGGGTDTQYF.

CDR3 protein: CASSRDRGHMNTQYF. The CDR3 DNA reads TGTGCCAGCAGTCGGGACAGGGGGCATATGAATACGCAGTATTTT. This chain uses TRBV2 with TRBJ2-3, with 12 bases fitting TRBD1. The germline V gene encodes CDR1 SNHLY and CDR2 FYNNEI. V lost 5 bases, J lost 7 bases, and 7 bases stayed unmatched. The CDR3 sequence is 15 residues long.

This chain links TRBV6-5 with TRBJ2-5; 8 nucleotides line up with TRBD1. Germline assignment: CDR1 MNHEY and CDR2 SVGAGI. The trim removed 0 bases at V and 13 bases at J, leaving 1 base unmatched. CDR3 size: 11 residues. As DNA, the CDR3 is TGTGCCAGCAGTTACTCGGGACAGGTGTACTTC. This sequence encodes CASSYSGQVYF.

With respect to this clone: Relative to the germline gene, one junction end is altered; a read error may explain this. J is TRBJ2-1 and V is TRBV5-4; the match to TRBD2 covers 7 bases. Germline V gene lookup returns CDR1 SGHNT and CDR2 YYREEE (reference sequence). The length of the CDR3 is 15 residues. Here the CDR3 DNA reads TGTGCCTCGGCAAATTCGCTGACTAGCTACAGTGAGCAGTTCTTC. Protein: CASANSLTSYSEQFF.

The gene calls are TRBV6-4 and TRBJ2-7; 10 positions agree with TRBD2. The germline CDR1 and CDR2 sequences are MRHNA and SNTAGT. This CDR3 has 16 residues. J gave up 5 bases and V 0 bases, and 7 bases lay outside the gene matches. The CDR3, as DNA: TGTGCCAGCAGTGACTCCCGGGGACTAGCGAGCGACGAGCAGTACTTC. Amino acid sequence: CASSDSRGLASDEQYF.

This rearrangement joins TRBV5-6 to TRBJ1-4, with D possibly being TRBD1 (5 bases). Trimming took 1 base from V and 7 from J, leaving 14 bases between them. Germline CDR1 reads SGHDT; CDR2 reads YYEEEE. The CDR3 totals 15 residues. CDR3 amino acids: CASSLLGPLGEKLFF. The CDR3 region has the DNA TGTGCCAGCAGCTTGTTGGGGCCCCTCGGTGAAAAACTGTTTTTT.

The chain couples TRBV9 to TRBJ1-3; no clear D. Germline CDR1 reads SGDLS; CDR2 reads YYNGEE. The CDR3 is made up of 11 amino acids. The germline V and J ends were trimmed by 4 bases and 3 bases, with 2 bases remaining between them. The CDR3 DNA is TGTGCCAGCAGCTATGGAAACACCATATATTTT. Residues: CASSYGNTIYF.

In DNA, the CDR3 is TGTGCCAGTAGTAAGCTAGCGGATAGGGAAGTCTACAATGAGCAGTTCTTC. This codes for CASSKLADREVYNEQFF. The V call is TRBV19, the J call TRBJ2-1, with 7 bases fitting TRBD2. The V and J ends lost 4 bases and 3 bases, in that order; junction bases with no gene match: 12. CDR3 length: 17 residues. Germline loops: CDR1 LNHDA, CDR2 SQIVND (reference sequence).

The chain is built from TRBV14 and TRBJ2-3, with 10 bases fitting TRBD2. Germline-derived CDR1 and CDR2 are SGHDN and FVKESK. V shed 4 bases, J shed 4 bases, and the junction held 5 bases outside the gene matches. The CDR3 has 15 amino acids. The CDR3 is CASSPGSGRADTQYF. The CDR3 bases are TGTGCCAGCAGCCCAGGGAGCGGGAGGGCAGATACGCAGTATTTT. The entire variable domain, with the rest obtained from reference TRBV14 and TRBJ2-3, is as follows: EAGVTQFPSHSVIEKGQTVTLRCDPISGHDNLYWYRRVMGKEIKFLLHFVKESKQDESGMPNNRFLAERTGGTYSTLKVQPAELEDSGVYFCASSPGSGRADTQYFGPGTRLTVL.

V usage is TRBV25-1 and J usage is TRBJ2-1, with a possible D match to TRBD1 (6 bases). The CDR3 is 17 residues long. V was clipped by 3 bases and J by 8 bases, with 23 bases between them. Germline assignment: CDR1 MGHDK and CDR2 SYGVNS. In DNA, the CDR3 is TGTGCCAGCAGTGAGGGTCCAGGGGTCCGCGGGTACGATGAGCAGTTCTTC. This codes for CASSEGPGVRGYDEQFF. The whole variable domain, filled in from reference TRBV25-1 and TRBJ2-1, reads EADIYQTPRYLVIGTGKKITLECSQTMGHDKMYWYQQDPGMELHLIHYSYGVNSTEKGDLSSESTVSRIRTEHFPLTLESARPSHTSQYLCASSEGPGVRGYDEQFFGPGTRLTVL.

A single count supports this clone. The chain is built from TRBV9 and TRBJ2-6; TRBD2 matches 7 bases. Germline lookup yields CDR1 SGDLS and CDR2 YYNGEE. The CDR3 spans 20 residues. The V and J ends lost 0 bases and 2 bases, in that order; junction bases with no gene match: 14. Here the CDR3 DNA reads TGTGCCAGCAGCGTAGGAATTTTGGGCGGGGGAACCACTGGGGCCAACGTCCTGACTTTC. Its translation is CASSVGILGGGTTGANVLTF. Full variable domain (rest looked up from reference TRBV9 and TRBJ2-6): DSGVTQTPKHLITATGQRVTLRCSPRSGDLSVYWYQQSLDQGLQFLIQYYNGEERAKGNILERFSAQQFPDLHSELNLSSLELGDSALYFCASSVGILGGGTTGANVLTFGAGSRLTVL.